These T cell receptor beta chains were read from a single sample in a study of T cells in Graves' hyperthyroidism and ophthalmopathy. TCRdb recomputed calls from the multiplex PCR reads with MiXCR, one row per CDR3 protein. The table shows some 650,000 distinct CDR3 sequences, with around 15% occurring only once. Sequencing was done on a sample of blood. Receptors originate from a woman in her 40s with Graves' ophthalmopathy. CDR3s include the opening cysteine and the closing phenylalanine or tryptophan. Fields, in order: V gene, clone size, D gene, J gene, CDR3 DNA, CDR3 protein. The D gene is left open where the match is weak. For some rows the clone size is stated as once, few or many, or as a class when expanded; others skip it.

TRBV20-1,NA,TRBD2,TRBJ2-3,TGCAGTGCATGGACTAGCGGGCCCCCAAATACGCAGTATTTT,CSAWTSGPPNTQYF
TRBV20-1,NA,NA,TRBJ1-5,TGCAGTGCTAGAGTTGGGGGGGCAGGAAATCAGCCCCAGCATTTT,CSARVGGAGNQPQHF
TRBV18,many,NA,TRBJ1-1,TGTGCCAGCTCACCACGGCTGGGGGTCGAAGCTTTCTTT,CASSPRLGVEAFF
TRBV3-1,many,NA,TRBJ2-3,TGTGCCAGCAGCCACAGCGGGCTCACAGATACGCAGTATTTT,CASSHSGLTDTQYF
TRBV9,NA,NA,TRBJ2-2,TGTACCAGCTCTCACGGACAAAACACCGGGGAGCTGTTTTTT,CTSSHGQNTGELFF
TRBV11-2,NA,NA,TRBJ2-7,TGTGCCAGCAGCTTATATAAGGGGACCTACGAGCAGTACTTC,CASSLYKGTYEQYF
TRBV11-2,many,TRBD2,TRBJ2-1,TGTGCCAGCAGCTTGACTAGCGGGGGGCTGGATGAGCAGTTCTTC,CASSLTSGGLDEQFF
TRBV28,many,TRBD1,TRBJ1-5,TGTGCCAGCAGTTACCGAACTTTGACAGGGCTGGGCAATCAGCCCCAGCATTTT,CASSYRTLTGLGNQPQHF
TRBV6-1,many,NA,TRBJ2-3,TGTGCCAGCAGTGAAGCGGCAGGGGTGGCAGATACGCAGTATTTT,CASSEAAGVADTQYF
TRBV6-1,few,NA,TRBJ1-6,TGTGCCAGCAGTGAAGAGCACATCTATTCACCCCTCCACTTT,CASSEEHIYSPLHF
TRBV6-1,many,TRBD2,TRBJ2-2,TGTGCCAGCAGTGAAAATCTAGCGGGGGGGAACACCGGGGAGCTGTTTTTT,CASSENLAGGNTGELFF
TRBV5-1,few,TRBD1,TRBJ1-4,TGCGCCAGCAGCTTCAGGGGGCAGGGGGAAAAACTGTTTTTT,CASSFRGQGEKLFF
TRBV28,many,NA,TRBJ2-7,TGTGCCAGCAGGCGGGGACCGATCCTCTCCTACGAGCAGTACTTC,CASRRGPILSYEQYF
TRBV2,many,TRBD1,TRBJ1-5,TGTGCCAGCAGCACGACAGGGATTGGCAATCAGCCCCAGCATTTT,CASSTTGIGNQPQHF
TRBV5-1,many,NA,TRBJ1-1,TGCGCCAGCAGCCTTGAACCGACGGCCACTGAAGCTTTCTTT,CASSLEPTATEAFF
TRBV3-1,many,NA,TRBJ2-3,TGTGCCAGGCCCCCGGCAGCCACAGATACGCAGTATTTT,CARPPAATDTQYF
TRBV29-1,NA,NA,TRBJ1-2,TGCAGCGTTGAAGGGGGGGAAGGGGTGTGGGGCTACACCTTC,CSVEGGEGVWGYTF
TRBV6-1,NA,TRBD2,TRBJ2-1,TGTGCCAGCAAGATAACTAGCGATGAGCAGTTCTTC,CASKITSDEQFF
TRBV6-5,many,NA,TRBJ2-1,TGTGCCAGCAGTTACTCGCGGACTCTCTCCTACAATGAGCAGTTCTTC,CASSYSRTLSYNEQFF
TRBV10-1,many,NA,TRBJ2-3,TGCGCCAGCAGTGAGGTCAGCACAGATACGCAGTATTTT,CASSEVSTDTQYF
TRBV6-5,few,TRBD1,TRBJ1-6,TGTGCCAGCAGTTACGACAGGGGGAATAATTCACCCCTCCACTTT,CASSYDRGNNSPLHF
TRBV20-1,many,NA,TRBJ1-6,TGCAGTGCTAGGGAGGGCTCCTATAATTCACCCCTCCACTTT,CSAREGSYNSPLHF
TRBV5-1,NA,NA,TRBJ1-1,TGCGCCAGCAGCTGGGGGGCAGCAGAACCGAACACTGAAGCTTTCTTT,CASSWGAAEPNTEAFF
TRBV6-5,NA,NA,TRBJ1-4,TGTGCCAGCAGTTACCGAACGGGGGTCGGTAATGAAAAACTGTTTTTT,CASSYRTGVGNEKLFF
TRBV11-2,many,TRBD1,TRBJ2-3,TGTGCCAGCAGCTTCGGCAGGGGGCTCACAGATACGCAGTATTTT,CASSFGRGLTDTQYF
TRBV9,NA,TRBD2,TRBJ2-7,TGTGCCAGCAGCGTTTCAAGCGGGAATGGCGAGCAGTACTTC,CASSVSSGNGEQYF
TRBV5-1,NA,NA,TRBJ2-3,TGCGCCAGCAGCTCGAGACTAGGCCGGGCCTATTCAGATACGCAGTATTTT,CASSSRLGRAYSDTQYF
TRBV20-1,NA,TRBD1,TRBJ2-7,TGCAGTGCTAGACCAGGGGGCTCGGTAGGCGAGCAGTACTTC,CSARPGGSVGEQYF
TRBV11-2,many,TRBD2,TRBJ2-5,TGTGCCAGCAGCTTAGTCGGAGCGGGGGGGCGGGAGACCCAGTACTTC,CASSLVGAGGRETQYF
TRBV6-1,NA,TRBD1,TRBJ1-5,TGTGCCAGCAGTATAAGAGGACAGGGAGGGAATCAGCCCCAGCATTTT,CASSIRGQGGNQPQHF
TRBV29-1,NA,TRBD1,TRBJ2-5,TGCAGCGTTGAGGGAGTTATCAACAGGGGGGAGACCCAGTACTTC,CSVEGVINRGETQYF
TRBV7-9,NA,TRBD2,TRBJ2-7,TGTGCCAGCAGCCCTAGCGGGATGTTTTCCGAGCAGTACTTC,CASSPSGMFSEQYF
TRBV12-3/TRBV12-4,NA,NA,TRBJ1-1,TGTGCCAGCAGTTTAGTGTGGGGTTCGAACACTGAAGCTTTCTTT,CASSLVWGSNTEAFF
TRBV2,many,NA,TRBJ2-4,TGTGCCAGCAGTGAAGCGCTTCGGGTAGCCAAAAACATTCAGTACTTC,CASSEALRVAKNIQYF
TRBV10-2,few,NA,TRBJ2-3,TGCGCCAGCGGTGAGTCGGGGAGGACAGATACGCAGTATTTT,CASGESGRTDTQYF
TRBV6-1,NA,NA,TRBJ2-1,TGTGCCAGCGGTCTCGTGGGCTTAGAGCAGTTCTTC,CASGLVGLEQFF
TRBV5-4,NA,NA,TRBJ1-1,TGTGCCAGCAGCTTGTCGTCAAACGTGAACACTGAAGCTTTCTTT,CASSLSSNVNTEAFF
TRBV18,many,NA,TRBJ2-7,TGTGCCAGCTCACCATTATACAGGGAGGTCGAGCAGTACTTC,CASSPLYREVEQYF
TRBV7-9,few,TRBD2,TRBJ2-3,TGTGCCAGCAGCTTTAGCGGGCTTAGCACAGATACGCAGTATTTT,CASSFSGLSTDTQYF
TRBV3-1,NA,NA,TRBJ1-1,TGTGCCAGCAGCCACCGATCGAGAGACACTGAAGCTTTCTTT,CASSHRSRDTEAFF
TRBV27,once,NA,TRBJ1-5,TGTGCCAGCAGTTTAGACAGCCGTACCACGCCTTATTTT,CASSLDSRTTPYF
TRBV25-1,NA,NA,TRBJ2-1,TGTGCCAGCAGTGAATATGGGAGCGGGCGACTACATAATGAGCAGTTCTTC,CASSEYGSGRLHNEQFF
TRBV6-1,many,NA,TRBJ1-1,TGTGCCAGCAGTGAAGGAAGTTCAAGTGAAGCTTTCTTT,CASSEGSSSEAFF
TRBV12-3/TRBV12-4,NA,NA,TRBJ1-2,TGTGCCAGCAGTTTAGACGGAGACGGCTACACCTTC,CASSLDGDGYTF
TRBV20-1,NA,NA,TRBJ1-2,TGCAGTGCTAGAGATCCGGAGTCAGTTGGCCCCTGGTATGGCTACACCTTC,CSARDPESVGPWYGYTF
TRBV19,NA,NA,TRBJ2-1,TGTGCCAGTAGTATACCCGGAGGCGCCTACAATGAGCAGTTCTTC,CASSIPGGAYNEQFF
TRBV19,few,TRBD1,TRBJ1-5,TGTGCCAGTAAAGCACAGGGGGCCAAGAATCAGCCCCAGCATTTT,CASKAQGAKNQPQHF
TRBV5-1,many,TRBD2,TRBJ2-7,TGCGCCAGCAGCTTGAGTAGCGGGAACCCCTACGAGCAGTACTTC,CASSLSSGNPYEQYF
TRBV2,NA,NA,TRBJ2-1,TGTGCCAGCAAAGGGGACCACTACAATGAGCAGTTCTTC,CASKGDHYNEQFF
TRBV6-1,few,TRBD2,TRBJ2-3,TGTGCCAGCATGGGTCTAGCGGCTCGAAGCACAGATACGCAGTATTTT,CASMGLAARSTDTQYF
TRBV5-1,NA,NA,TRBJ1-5,TGTGCCAGCAGCCCGGCGGCTAGCAATCAGCCCCAGCATTTT,CASSPAASNQPQHF